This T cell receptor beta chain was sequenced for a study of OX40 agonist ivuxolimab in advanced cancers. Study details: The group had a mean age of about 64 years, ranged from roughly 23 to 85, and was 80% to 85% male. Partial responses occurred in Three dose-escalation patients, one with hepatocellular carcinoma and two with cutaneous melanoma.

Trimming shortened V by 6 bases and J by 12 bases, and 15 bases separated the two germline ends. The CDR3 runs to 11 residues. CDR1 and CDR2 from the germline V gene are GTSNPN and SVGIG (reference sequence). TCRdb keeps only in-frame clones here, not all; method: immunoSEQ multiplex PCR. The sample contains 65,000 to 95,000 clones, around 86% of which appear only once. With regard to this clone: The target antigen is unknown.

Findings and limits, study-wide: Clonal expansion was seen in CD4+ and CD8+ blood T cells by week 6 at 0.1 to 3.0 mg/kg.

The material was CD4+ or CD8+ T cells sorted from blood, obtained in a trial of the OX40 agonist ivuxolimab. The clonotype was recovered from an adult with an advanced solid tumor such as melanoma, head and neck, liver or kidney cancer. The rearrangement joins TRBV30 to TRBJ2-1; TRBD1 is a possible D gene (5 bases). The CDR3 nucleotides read TGTGCCTGTATAGTAGGGGCACGGCAGTTCTTC. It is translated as CACIVGARQFF.